This T cell receptor (beta chain) was captured in a study of human T cells and chemical hapten exposure. Study information: DPC 0.01% went on the upper back by patch test, with reading at 6 days.

During construction of the library, unique molecular identifiers were attached to individual cDNA molecules for quantitative, reproducible TCR counting. TCRdb analysed the RACE reads with MiXCR anew, one entry per CDR3 protein. Counted here are some 71,000 distinct CDR3 sequences, approximately 12% occurring once; the ten biggest clones make up 1.4%. This clonotype was found a few times. The CDR3 has 15 amino acids. CDR1 and CDR2 from the germline V gene are MNHNY and SVGAGI (reference sequence). Deletions cut 0 bases from V and 2 bases from J, with 10 bases between. Documented time point: patch test 3, about 24 weeks after DPC sensitization. This sample's treatment: therapeutic diphenylcyclopropenone sensitization with weekly scalp DPC. Total RNA was isolated from unfractionated whole blood.

Here the sequenced sample was whole blood, taken in connection with sensitization to the hapten diphenylcyclopropenone (DPC). The source of this sequence is a woman aged 45-65 years with alopecia areata. Some clones in this sample may be carry-over from other donors' samples. This chain joins TRBV6-6 and TRBJ1-1; perhaps TRBD1 as D (6 bases). The CDR3 protein is CASSYSRDINTEAFF. The DNA for the CDR3 is TGTGCCAGCAGTTACTCGCGGGACATCAACACTGAAGCTTTCTTT.